This T cell receptor (beta chain) derives from a study of blood T cell repertoires in COVID-19 (dated by TCRdb to about 2020). Some background on the complete study: Samples covering the acute and convalescent phases of COVID-19 were provided by collaborators in the United States, Italy and Spain. The prospective study material was composed of cDNA or gDNA derived from T cells, B-cell-depleted T cells, or PBMCs. The dataset comprised deeply sampled blood TCRbeta repertoires from subjects exposed to, actively infected with, or recovered from COVID-19. The repertoires were released in a freely available public database intended as a resource for research on the immune response to SARS-CoV-2. Samples were obtained from the ongoing ImmuneRACE study (first 160 participants) and from 1,254 subjects provided by 6 global collaborators. Sample metadata almost always included a de-identified subject ID, COVID-19 status, age in years and sex. HLA class I and class II types, where available, came from metadata supplied by the sample provider rather than from assay-based typing. On the study overall, not on this receptor specifically: Clinical and demographic metadata were provided uncurated, with the amount varying by source and participant.

CDR1 and CDR2, looked up from the germline V gene, are SGHTS and YDEGEE. Including the terminal cysteine and phenylalanine, the CDR3 comprises 14 residues. Just CDR3 DNA is preserved here, 42 bases in frame from base 1. At the junction V is shortened by 2 bases and J by 6 bases, with 11 bases in between. TCRbeta CDR3 regions were amplified from genomic DNA by means of the immunoSEQ Assay, a bias-controlled multiplex PCR. In the paper's pipeline: The number of nucleated cells in each sample was estimated from the amplification of reference gene primers within the assay. To quantify the absolute abundance of each unique TCRbeta CDR3 rearrangement, sequence reads were collapsed and filtered. For each sample, productive Simpson clonality was calculated as the square root of Simpson's diversity index across productive rearrangements. The source is immuneACCESS, and TCRdb retained only in-frame sequences with V and J called. Part of the clones is not carried over; for the studies checked, unresolved V genes explain less than half of this, and the remainder is unexplained. V and J calls and clone size are given by that table; D and trimming were obtained from the DNA. In all, the sample holds about 250,000 clones, and about four fifths of those were seen once. Around 3.5% of the sample is taken by the ten largest.

Participants in the prospective study were aged roughly 18 to 100 years, lived in about two dozen United States geographic areas, and enrolled through a virtual design. In the prospective study, cohorts were assigned on the basis of participant-reported clinical history obtained from a screening survey and a study questionnaire. Recovered participants in ImmuneRACE Cohort 3 were defined by two consecutive negative NP/OP PCR tests, clearance by a healthcare professional, or resolution of symptoms. Mobile phlebotomists in the prospective study collected whole blood, serum and a nasopharyngeal or oropharyngeal swab from every participant. Prospective study participants could optionally give additional blood draws and questionnaires over an approximately 2-month period. Prospective study blood samples were shipped either frozen or at room temperature before DNA extraction. This clone showed up just once. Its antigen remains unidentified. No base quality information exists; no much larger clone differs at one position.

The TCR was taken from a man aged 45-60 years who had recovered from COVID-19. Sequenced input: PBMCs or T cells enriched from blood (not recorded which). The rearrangement combines TRBV5-8 with TRBJ2-2; the D region possibly corresponds to TRBD2 (5 bases align). The CDR3 protein: CASSFQLVPGELFF. The nucleotide sequence reads TGTGCCAGCAGCTTCCAACTAGTTCCCGGGGAGCTGTTTTTT.